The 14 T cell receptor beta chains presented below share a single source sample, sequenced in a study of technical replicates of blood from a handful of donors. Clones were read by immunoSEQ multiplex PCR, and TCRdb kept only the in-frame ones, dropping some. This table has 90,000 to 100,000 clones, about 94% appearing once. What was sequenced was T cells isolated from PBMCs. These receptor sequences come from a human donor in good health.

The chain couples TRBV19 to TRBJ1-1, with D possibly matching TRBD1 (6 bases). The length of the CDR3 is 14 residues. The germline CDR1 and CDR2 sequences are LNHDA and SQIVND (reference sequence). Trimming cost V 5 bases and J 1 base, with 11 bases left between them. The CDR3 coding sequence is TGTGCCAGTAGTGGGCCGGACAGGAACACTGAAGCTTTCTTT. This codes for CASSGPDRNTEAFF. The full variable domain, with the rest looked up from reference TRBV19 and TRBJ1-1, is DGGITQSPKYLFRKEGQNVTLSCEQNLNHDAMYWYRQDPGQGLRLIYYSQIVNDFQKGDIAEGYSVSREKKESFPLTVTSAQKNPTAFYLCASSGPDRNTEAFFGQGTRLTVV.

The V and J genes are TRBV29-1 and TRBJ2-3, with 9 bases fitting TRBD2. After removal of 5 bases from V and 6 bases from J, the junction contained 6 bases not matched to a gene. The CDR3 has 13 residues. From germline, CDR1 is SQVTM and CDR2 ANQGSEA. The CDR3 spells CSVPGTSPDTQYF. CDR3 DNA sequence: TGCAGCGTTCCCGGGACTAGCCCGGATACGCAGTATTTT.

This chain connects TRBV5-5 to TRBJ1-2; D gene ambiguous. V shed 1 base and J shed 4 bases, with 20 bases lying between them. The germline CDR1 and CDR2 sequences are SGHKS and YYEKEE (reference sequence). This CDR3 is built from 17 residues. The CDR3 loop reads CASSLTIGLDAAYGYTF. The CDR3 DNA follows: TGTGCCAGCAGCTTGACGATAGGACTCGATGCCGCCTATGGCTACACCTTC.

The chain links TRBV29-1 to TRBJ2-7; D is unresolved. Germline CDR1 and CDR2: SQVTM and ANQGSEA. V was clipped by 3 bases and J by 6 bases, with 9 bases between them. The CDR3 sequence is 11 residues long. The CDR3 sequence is CSVDDSLEQYF. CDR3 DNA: TGCAGCGTTGACGACTCGCTCGAGCAGTACTTC.

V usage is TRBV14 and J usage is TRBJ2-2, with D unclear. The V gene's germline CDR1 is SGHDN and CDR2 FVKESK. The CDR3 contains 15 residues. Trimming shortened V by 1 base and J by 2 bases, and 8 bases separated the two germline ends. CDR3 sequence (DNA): TGTGCCAGCAGCCAAGTCGCGGATAACACCGGGGAGCTGTTTTTT. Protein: CASSQVADNTGELFF.

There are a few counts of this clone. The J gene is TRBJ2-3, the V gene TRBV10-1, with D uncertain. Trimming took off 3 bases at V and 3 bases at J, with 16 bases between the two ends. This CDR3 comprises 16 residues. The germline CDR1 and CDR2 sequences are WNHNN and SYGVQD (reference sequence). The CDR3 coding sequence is TGCGCCAGCAGTGATCGGAGCGCCCACATAACAGATACGCAGTATTTT. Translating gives CASSDRSAHITDTQYF.

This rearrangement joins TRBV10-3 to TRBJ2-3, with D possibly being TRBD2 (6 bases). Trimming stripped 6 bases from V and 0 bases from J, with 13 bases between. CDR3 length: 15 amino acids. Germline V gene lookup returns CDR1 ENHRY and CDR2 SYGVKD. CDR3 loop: CAIRASGTSTDTQYF. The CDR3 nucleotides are TGTGCCATCAGGGCCTCCGGGACTAGCACAGATACGCAGTATTTT.

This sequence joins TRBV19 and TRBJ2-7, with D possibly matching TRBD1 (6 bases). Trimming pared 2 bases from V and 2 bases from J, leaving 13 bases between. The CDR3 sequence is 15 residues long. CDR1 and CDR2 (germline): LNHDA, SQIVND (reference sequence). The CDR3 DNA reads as TGTGCCAGTAGTATACCCCCGGCAGGGGCCTACGAGCAGTACTTC. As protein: CASSIPPAGAYEQYF.

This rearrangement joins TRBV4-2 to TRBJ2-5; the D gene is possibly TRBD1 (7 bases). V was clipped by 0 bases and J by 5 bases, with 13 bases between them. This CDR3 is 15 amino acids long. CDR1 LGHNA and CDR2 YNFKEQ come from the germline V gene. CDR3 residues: CASSQDPAGGETQYF. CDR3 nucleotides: TGTGCCAGCAGCCAAGATCCGGCAGGGGGGGAGACCCAGTACTTC.

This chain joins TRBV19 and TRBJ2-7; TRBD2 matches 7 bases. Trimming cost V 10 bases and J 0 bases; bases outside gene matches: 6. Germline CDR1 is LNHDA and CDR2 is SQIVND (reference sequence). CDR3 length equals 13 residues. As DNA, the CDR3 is TGTGCCACCCAGCGGGGCGACTCCTACGAGCAGTACTTC. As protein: CATQRGDSYEQYF.

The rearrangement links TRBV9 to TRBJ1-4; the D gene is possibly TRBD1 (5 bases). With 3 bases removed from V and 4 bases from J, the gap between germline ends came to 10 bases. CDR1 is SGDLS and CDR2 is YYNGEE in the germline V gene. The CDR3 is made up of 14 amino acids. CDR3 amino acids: CASSAGGNNEKLFF. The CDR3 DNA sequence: TGTGCCAGCAGCGCGGGGGGGAATAATGAAAAACTGTTTTTT.

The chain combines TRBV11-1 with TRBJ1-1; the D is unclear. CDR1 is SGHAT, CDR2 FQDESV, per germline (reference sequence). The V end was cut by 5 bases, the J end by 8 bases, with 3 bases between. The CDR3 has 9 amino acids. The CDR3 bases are TGTGCCAGCAGCCCGGAAGCTTTCTTT. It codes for CASSPEAFF.

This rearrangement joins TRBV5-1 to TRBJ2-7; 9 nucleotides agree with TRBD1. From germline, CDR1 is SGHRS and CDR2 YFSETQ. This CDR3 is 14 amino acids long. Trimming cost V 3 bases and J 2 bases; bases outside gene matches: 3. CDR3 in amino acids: CASSSGQGTYEQYF. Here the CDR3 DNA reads TGCGCCAGCAGCTCCGGACAGGGGACCTACGAGCAGTACTTC.

In DNA, the CDR3 is TGTGCCAGCACTTCAGCCCCGCTAGCGGGGGCAAAAAACATTCAGTACTTC. Protein product: CASTSAPLAGAKNIQYF. V usage is TRBV4-2 and J usage is TRBJ2-4; 10 bases are a match to TRBD2. The junction had 13 bases not matched to a gene; V was cut back by 7 bases and J by 4 bases. This CDR3 is 17 amino acids long. From germline, CDR1 is LGHNA and CDR2 YNFKEQ.